This T cell receptor (beta chain) was recorded in a study of regulatory T cells in long-lasting Graves disease. Time point here: newly diagnosed GD, antithyroid drugs for less than 3 months. The authors made the TCR library using RNA they extracted from PBMCs. This clonotype was picked up many times. Assembly of TCR beta libraries relied on iRepertoire HTBI primers together with Arm-PCR of CDR3 regions. One entry per CDR3 protein results from TCRdb running MiXCR on the multiplex PCR reads. This sample yields about 200,000 distinct CDR3 sequences, of which around 20% are seen a single time; approximately 20% belongs to the top ten. The TCR originated in a female donor with Graves disease. Sequenced material: peripheral blood mononuclear cells (PBMCs), taken at new diagnosis, from a patient treated with antithyroid drugs.

CDR3 sequence: CASTRWGFDYGYTF. CDR3 coding DNA: TGTGCCAGTACTAGATGGGGGTTCGACTATGGCTACACCTTC. The rearrangement uses TRBV19 and TRBJ1-2, with TRBD1 as a possible D gene (5 bases). The CDR3 is made up of 14 amino acids. The V and J ends lost 7 bases and 3 bases respectively, with 15 bases between them. Per germline, CDR1 LNHDA and CDR2 SQIVND (reference sequence).